The entry below gives a single T cell receptor (beta chain) sequence along with its context. Its specificity is unknown. Measured with immunoSEQ multiplex PCR; TCRdb has only the in-frame clones, and not every one. The sample has nearly 110,000 clones, approximately 90% seen once. These data come from a study of graft-versus-host responses after intestinal transplantation. Study at large: Recipients uniformly received anti-thymocyte globulin induction, followed by tacrolimus and steroids for around 3 years. Points from the study as a whole: The authors found GvH clones in recipient marrow, some appearing first in ileum or blood. Graft-versus-host to host-versus-graft clonal ratios in allografts were high in patients with graft-donor T cell macrochimerism.

Germline CDR1 SGHDT, CDR2 YYEEEE. CDR3 length equals 14 residues. Trimming took off 2 bases at V and 5 bases at J, with 13 bases between the two ends. The chain employs TRBV5-6 and TRBJ1-2, with D possibly TRBD1 on 5 matching bases. The sequence was collected from a human donor who was the organ donor for an intestinal transplant. Sequencing was performed on unstimulated CD4+ T cells sorted from spleen or lymph node cells, taken before transplant. CDR3 sequence (DNA): TGTGCCAGCAGCTTAGGGGACCCTAGGTATGGCTACACCTTC. Protein product: CASSLGDPRYGYTF.